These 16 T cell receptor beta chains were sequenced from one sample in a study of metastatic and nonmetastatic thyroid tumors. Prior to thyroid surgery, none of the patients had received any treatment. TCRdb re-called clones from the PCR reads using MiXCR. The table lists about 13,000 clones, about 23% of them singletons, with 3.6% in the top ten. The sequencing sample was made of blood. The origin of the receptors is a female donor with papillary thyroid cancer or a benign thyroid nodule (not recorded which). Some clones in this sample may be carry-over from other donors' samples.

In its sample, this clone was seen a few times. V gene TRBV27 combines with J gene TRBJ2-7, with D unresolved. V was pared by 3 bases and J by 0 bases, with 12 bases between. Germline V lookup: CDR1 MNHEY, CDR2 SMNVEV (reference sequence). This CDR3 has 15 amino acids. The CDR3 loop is CASSLTLTFSYEQYF. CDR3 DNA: TGTGCCAGCAGTTTGACCCTTACATTCTCCTACGAGCAGTACTTC.

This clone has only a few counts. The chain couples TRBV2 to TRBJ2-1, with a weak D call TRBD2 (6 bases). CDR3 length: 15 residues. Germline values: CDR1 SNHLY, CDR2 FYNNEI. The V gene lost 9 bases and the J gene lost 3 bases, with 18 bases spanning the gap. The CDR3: CARRADSGSYNEQFF. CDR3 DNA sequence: TGTGCCAGAAGAGCGGATAGCGGAAGCTACAATGAGCAGTTCTTC.

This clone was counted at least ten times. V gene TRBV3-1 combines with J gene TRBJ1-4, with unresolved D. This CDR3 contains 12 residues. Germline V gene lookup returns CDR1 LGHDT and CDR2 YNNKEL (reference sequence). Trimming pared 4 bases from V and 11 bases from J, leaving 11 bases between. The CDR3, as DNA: TGTGCCAGCAGCCGAGAGGAGGAGAAACTGTTTTTT. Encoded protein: CASSREEEKLFF.

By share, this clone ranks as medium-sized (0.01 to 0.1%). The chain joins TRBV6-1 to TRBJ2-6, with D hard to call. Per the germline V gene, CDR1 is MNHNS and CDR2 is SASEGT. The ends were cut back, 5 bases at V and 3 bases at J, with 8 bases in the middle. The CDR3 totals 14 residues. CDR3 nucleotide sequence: TGTGCCAGCAGTCCCGGATTTGGGGCCAACGTCCTGACTTTC. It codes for CASSPGFGANVLTF.

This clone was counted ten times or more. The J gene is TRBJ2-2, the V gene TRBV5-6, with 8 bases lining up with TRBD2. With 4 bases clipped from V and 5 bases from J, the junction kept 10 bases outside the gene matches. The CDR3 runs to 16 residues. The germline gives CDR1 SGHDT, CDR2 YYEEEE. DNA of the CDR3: TGTGCCAGCAGCATACCGGGACTAGGCAATACCGGGGAGCTGTTTTTT. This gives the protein CASSIPGLGNTGELFF.

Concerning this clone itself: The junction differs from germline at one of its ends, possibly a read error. CDR3 coding DNA: TGTGCCATCAGCTTAAATTTGGGCAGGGTCACCTGGGAGCTGTTTTTT. Translated: CAISLNLGRVTWELFF. V and J are TRBV7-3 and TRBJ2-2; the D gene is possibly TRBD1 (5 bases). The CDR3 totals 16 residues. Germline V gene lookup returns CDR1 SGHTA and CDR2 FQGTGA.

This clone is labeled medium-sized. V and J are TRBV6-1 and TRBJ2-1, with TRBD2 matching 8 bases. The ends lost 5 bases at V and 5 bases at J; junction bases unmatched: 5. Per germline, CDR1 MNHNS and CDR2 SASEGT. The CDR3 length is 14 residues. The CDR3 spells CASSLAGRNNEQFF. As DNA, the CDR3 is TGTGCCAGCAGTTTAGCGGGGCGCAACAATGAGCAGTTCTTC.

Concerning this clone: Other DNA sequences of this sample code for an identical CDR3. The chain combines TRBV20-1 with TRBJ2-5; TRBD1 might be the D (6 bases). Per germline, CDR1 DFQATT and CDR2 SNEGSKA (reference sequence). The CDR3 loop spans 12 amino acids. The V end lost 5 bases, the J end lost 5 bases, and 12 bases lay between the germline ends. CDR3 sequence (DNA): TGCAGTGCTCCTGAGAGGGGGGAGACCCAGTACTTC. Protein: CSAPERGETQYF.

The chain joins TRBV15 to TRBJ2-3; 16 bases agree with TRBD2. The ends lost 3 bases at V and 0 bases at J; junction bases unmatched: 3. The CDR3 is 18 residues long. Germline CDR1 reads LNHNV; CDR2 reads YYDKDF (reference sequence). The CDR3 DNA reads TGTGCCACCAGCAGGGGACTAGCGGGGGGGCCTAGCACAGATACGCAGTATTTT. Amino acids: CATSRGLAGGPSTDTQYF.

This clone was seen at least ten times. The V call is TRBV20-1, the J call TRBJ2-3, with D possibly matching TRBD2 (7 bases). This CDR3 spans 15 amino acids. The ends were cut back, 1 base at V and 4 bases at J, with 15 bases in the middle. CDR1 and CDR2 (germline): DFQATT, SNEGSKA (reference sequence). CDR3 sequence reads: CSARGEGHPADTQYF. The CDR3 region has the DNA TGCAGTGCTAGAGGGGAGGGACACCCCGCAGATACGCAGTATTTT.

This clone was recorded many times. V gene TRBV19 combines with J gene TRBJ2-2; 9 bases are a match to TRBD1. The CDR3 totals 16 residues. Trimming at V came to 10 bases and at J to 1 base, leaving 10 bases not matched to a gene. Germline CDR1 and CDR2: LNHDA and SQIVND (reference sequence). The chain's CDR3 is CATKTGGAWNTGELFF. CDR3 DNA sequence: TGTGCCACCAAAACAGGGGGCGCGTGGAACACCGGGGAGCTGTTTTTT.

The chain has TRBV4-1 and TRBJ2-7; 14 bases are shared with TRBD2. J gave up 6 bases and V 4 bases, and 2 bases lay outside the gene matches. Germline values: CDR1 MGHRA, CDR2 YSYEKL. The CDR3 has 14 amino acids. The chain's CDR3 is CASSPGTSGSEQYF. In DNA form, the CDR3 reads TGCGCCAGCAGCCCCGGGACTAGCGGGAGCGAGCAGTACTTC.

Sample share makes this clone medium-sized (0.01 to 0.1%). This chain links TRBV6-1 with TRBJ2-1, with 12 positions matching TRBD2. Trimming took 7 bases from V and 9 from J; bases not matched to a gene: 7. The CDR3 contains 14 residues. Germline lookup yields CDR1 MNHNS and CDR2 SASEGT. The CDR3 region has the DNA TGTGCCAGCAAGCCTAGCGGGGGGGCTGCTGAGCAGTTCTTC. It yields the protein CASKPSGGAAEQFF.

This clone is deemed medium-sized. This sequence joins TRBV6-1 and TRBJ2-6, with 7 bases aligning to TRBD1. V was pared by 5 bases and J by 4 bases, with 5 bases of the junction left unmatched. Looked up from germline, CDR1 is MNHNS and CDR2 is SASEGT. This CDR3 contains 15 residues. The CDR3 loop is CASSSGQSGANVLTF. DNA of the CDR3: TGTGCCAGCAGTTCGGGACAGTCCGGGGCCAACGTCCTGACTTTC.

CDR3: CSEVLNYEQYV. Here the CDR3 DNA reads TGCAGTGAAGTCCTGAACTACGAGCAGTACGTC. This chain connects TRBV20-1 to TRBJ2-7; D not certain. The CDR3 length is 11 residues. Trimming cost V 7 bases and J 3 bases, with 10 bases left between them. The germline gives CDR1 DFQATT, CDR2 SNEGSKA (reference sequence).

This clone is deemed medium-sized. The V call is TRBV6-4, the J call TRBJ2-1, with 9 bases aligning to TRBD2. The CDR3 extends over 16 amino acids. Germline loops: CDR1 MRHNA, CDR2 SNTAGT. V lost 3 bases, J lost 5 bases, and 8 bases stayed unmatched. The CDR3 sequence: CASSDSAGGGDNEQFF. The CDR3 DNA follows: TGTGCCAGCAGTGATTCCGCGGGAGGGGGTGACAATGAGCAGTTCTTC.